This T cell receptor (beta chain) stems from a study of CD8+ T cells in alopecia areata. As to treatment: oral pan-JAK inhibitor, 5-10 mg twice daily. cDNA prepared by RNA extraction and subsequent reverse transcription served as the template for sequencing. Method: immunoSEQ multiplex PCR; TCRdb's copy keeps in-frame clones and lacks some. The sample has 90,000 to 130,000 clones, roughly three fifths seen once. The clonotype comes from a human donor with alopecia areata. Material: CD8+ T cells sorted from blood, obtained at week 24, from a patient treated with tofacitinib.

The CDR3 DNA is TGTGCCAGCAGCTTAGGACTGCCCGATCAGCCCCAGCATTTT. Translation gives CASSLGLPDQPQHF. The rearrangement links TRBV7-9 to TRBJ1-5, with D unresolved. Germline CDR1 SEHNR, CDR2 FQNEAQ (reference sequence). The V and J ends lost 1 base and 5 bases respectively, with 9 bases between them. CDR3 length equals 14 residues.